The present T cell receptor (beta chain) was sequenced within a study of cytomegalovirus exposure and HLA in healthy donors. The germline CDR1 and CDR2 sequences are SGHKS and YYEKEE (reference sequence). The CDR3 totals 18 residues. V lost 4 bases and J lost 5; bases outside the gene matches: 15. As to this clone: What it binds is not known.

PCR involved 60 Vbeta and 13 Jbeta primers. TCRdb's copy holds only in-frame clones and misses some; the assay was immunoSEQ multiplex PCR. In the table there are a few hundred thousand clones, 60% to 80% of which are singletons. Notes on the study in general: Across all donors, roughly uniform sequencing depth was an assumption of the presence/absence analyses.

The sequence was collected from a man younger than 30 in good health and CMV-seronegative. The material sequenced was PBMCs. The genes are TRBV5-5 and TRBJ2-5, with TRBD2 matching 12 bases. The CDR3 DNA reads TGTGCCAGCAGCCTATTTGATATATGGACTAGCGGGGCTGAGACCCAGTACTTC. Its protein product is CASSLFDIWTSGAETQYF.